This entry lists 18 T cell receptor beta chains sequenced from one sample in a study of blood T cell repertoires in COVID-19. Using immunoSEQ multiplex PCR, the repertoire was profiled, and TCRdb retains in-frame clones only, with some absent. The sample holds about 320,000 clones, roughly 85% seen once. Material: PBMCs or T cells enriched from blood (not recorded which). The origin of the receptors is a woman aged 25 to 39 who had been exposed to COVID-19.

V usage is TRBV4-2 and J usage is TRBJ2-7; the D gene is possibly TRBD2 (5 bases). V lost 0 bases, J lost 5 bases, and 11 bases lay in between. CDR1 and CDR2 (germline): LGHNA, YNFKEQ. This CDR3 region has 14 residues. In DNA form, the CDR3 reads TGTGCCAGCAGCCAAGAGCTTACGCGGGACGAGCAGTACTTC. Protein: CASSQELTRDEQYF.

Only a few counts were recorded for this clone. This chain joins TRBV5-1 and TRBJ2-5; 9 bases agree with TRBD2. The ends lost 0 bases at V and 4 bases at J; junction bases unmatched: 4. Germline CDR1 and CDR2: SGHRS and YFSETQ. The CDR3 has 15 amino acids. As DNA, the CDR3 is TGCGCCAGCAGCTTGGGCGGGGGGGCCCGAGAGACCCAGTACTTC. Translation gives CASSLGGGARETQYF.

The V and J genes are TRBV7-9 and TRBJ2-4, with 9 bases aligning to TRBD1. This CDR3 has 15 amino acids. Per germline, CDR1 SEHNR and CDR2 FQNEAQ (reference sequence). The trim removed 5 bases at V and 4 bases at J, leaving 6 bases unmatched. CDR3 region: CASSGTGTGKNIQYF. The CDR3 region has the DNA TGTGCCAGCAGCGGTACCGGGACAGGGAAAAACATTCAGTACTTC.

This chain uses TRBV9 with TRBJ2-5; D remains unclear. CDR1 is SGDLS and CDR2 is YYNGEE in the germline V gene. The CDR3 consists of 15 residues. V lost 2 bases, J lost 5 bases, and 16 bases lay in between. The CDR3 sequence: CASSVEHGPPETQYF. The CDR3 DNA sequence: TGTGCCAGCAGCGTCGAACATGGTCCCCCCGAGACCCAGTACTTC.

The CDR3 region is CASSSTYEQYF. The DNA for the CDR3 is TGTGCCAGCAGTTCAACCTACGAGCAGTACTTC. The chain couples TRBV28 to TRBJ2-7, with D uncertain. Deletions cut 4 bases from V and 2 bases from J, with 3 bases between. Germline CDR1 is MDHEN and CDR2 is SYDVKM. This CDR3 has 11 residues.

The chain recombines TRBV28 with TRBJ2-7; TRBD1 matches at 9 bases. CDR3 length: 16 residues. With V trimmed by 5 bases and J by 3 bases, 11 bases remained unmatched. Looked up from germline, CDR1 is MDHEN and CDR2 is SYDVKM. CDR3 loop: CASSLNRGRIFYEQYF. The DNA of the CDR3 is TGTGCCAGCAGTCTCAACAGGGGGCGCATCTTCTACGAGCAGTACTTC.

The chain couples TRBV7-2 to TRBJ2-3; 9 nucleotides agree with TRBD2. V lost 4 bases, J lost 1 base, and 3 bases stayed unmatched. The CDR3 is 15 residues long. CDR1 is SGHTA and CDR2 is FQGNSA in the germline V gene. The CDR3: CASSSQRGGTDTQYF. The CDR3 nucleotides read TGTGCCAGCAGCTCTCAGCGGGGGGGCACAGATACGCAGTATTTT.

The rearrangement joins TRBV21-1 to TRBJ1-4; the D call of TRBD1 is as the table states it, not checked on the DNA. TRBV21-1 is a pseudogene segment. CDR3 length equals 16 residues. The CDR3: CASSKTGTGRDEKLFF. The CDR3 bases are TGTGCCAGCAGCAAAACAGGGACAGGGAGGGATGAAAAACTGTTTTTT.

The J gene is TRBJ1-6, the V gene TRBV18; D might be TRBD1 (6 bases). The CDR3 spans 15 residues. V lost 2 bases to trimming and J lost 6 bases, with 11 bases between them. The germline V gene encodes CDR1 KGHSH and CDR2 LQKENI. In nucleotides, the CDR3 is TGTGCCAGCTCACCATCAAGGGGGGGTAATTCACCCCTCCACTTT. Its protein is CASSPSRGGNSPLHF.

This sequence joins TRBV4-1 and TRBJ2-3; tentatively, D is TRBD1 (6 bases). The CDR3 runs to 16 residues. Trimming took off 2 bases at V and 6 bases at J, with 18 bases between the two ends. Germline lookup yields CDR1 MGHRA and CDR2 YSYEKL. The CDR3 spells CASSQPVQDRRDTQYF. As DNA, the CDR3 is TGCGCCAGCAGCCAACCAGTACAGGACAGAAGGGATACGCAGTATTTT.

The genes are TRBV28 and TRBJ2-1; D is ambiguous. The V gene lost 6 bases and the J gene lost 0 bases, with 12 bases spanning the gap. In germline, CDR1 is MDHEN, CDR2 SYDVKM. The CDR3 is made up of 15 amino acids. The DNA of the CDR3 is TGTGCCAGCAGAGAAAAAAGTAGCTCCTACAATGAGCAGTTCTTC. It codes for CASREKSSSYNEQFF.

This clone was detected only once. V is TRBV30 and J is TRBJ1-4, with TRBD1 matching over 8 bases. The ends lost 3 bases at V and 3 bases at J; junction bases unmatched: 6. This CDR3 is built from 15 residues. Germline V gives CDR1 GTSNPN, CDR2 SVGIG (reference sequence). CDR3 residues: CAWSGGQGANEKLFF. CDR3 bases: TGTGCCTGGAGCGGAGGACAGGGAGCTAATGAAAAACTGTTTTTT.

On this clone itself: Other DNA sequences of this sample code for an identical CDR3. The chain uses TRBV7-2 and TRBJ2-1, with 13 nucleotides matching TRBD2. CDR1 and CDR2 from the germline V gene are SGHTA and FQGNSA. J lost 7 bases, V lost 1 base, and 1 base had no gene match. The CDR3 is 15 residues long. Here the CDR3 DNA reads TGTGCCAGCAGCTTAGAACTAGCGGGAGGGAATGAGCAGTTCTTC. This gives the protein CASSLELAGGNEQFF.

The CDR3 here is CASSLTGQGTGNTIYF. DNA for the CDR3: TGTGCCAGCAGTTTAACGGGACAGGGTACTGGAAACACCATATATTTT. The chain recombines TRBV28 with TRBJ1-3; 9 nucleotides agree with TRBD1. The junction had 4 bases not matched to a gene; V was cut back by 2 bases and J by 2 bases. Germline CDR1 MDHEN, CDR2 SYDVKM. The CDR3 runs to 16 residues. The entire variable domain, with the rest obtained from reference TRBV28 and TRBJ1-3, is as follows: DVKVTQSSRYLVKRTGEKVFLECVQDMDHENMFWYRQDPGLGLRLIYFSYDVKMKEKGDIPEGYSVSREKKERFSLILESASTNQTSMYLCASSLTGQGTGNTIYFGEGSWLTVV.

This chain connects TRBV28 to TRBJ2-7; 11 nucleotides align to TRBD2. In germline, CDR1 is MDHEN, CDR2 SYDVKM. The CDR3 has 14 residues. V shed 6 bases and J 2 bases; nucleotides not matched to a gene: 3. In DNA form, the CDR3 reads TGTGCCAGCAGAGGGACTAGCGGCCCCTACGAGCAGTACTTC. Encoded protein: CASRGTSGPYEQYF.

The chain employs TRBV7-9 and TRBJ2-1; 9 positions match TRBD2. CDR3 length: 19 residues. Germline-derived CDR1 and CDR2 are SEHNR and FQNEAQ (reference sequence). V lost 4 bases and J lost 6; bases outside the gene matches: 19. The CDR3 reads CASSSTDATSGRHGNEQFF. The CDR3 DNA sequence: TGTGCCAGCAGCTCGACCGATGCTACCAGCGGGAGGCACGGCAATGAGCAGTTCTTC.

The genes are TRBV14 and TRBJ2-7; possibly TRBD2 for D (6 bases). The V end lost 6 bases, the J end lost 2 bases, and 14 bases lay between the germline ends. From germline, CDR1 is SGHDN and CDR2 FVKESK. CDR3 length: 14 amino acids. The CDR3 bases are TGTGCCAGCAGATACCGGGACTCGCCCTACGAGCAGTACTTC. It is translated as CASRYRDSPYEQYF.

V and J are TRBV7-2 and TRBJ1-3; 7 bases map to TRBD1. J was trimmed by 3 bases and V by 4 bases; bases with no gene match: 12. Germline CDR1 is SGHTA and CDR2 is FQGNSA. This CDR3 is 17 amino acids long. This CDR3 is CASSSDPTGSFGNTIYF. The CDR3 DNA follows: TGTGCCAGCAGCTCCGACCCGACAGGGAGTTTTGGAAACACCATATATTTT. Variable domain in full (rest from reference TRBV7-2 and TRBJ1-3): GAGVSQSPSNKVTEKGKDVELRCDPISGHTALYWYRQSLGQGLEFLIYFQGNSAPDKSGLPSDRFSAERTGGSVSTLTIQRTQQEDSAVYLCASSSDPTGSFGNTIYFGEGSWLTVV.